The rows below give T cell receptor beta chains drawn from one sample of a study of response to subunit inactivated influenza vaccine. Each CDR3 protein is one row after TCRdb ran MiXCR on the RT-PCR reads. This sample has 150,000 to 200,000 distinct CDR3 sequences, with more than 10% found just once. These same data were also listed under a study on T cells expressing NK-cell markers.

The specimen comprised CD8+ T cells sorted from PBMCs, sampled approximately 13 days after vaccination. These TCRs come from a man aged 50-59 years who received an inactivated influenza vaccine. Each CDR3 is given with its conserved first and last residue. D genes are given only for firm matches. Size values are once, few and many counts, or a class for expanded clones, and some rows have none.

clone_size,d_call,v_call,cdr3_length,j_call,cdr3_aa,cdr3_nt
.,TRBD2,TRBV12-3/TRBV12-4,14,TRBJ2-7,CASSYLAGGGEQYF,TGTGCCAGCAGTTACCTAGCGGGAGGAGGCGAGCAGTACTTC
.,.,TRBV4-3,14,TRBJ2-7,CASSQTTGSYEQYF,TGCGCCAGCAGCCAAACGACAGGCTCCTACGAGCAGTACTTC
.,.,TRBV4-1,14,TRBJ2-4,CASSQDTGRYIQYF,TGCGCCAGCAGCCAAGATACAGGGCGTTACATTCAGTACTTC
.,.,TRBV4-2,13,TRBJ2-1,CASSRGINSEQFF,TGTGCCAGCAGCCGAGGAATTAATTCTGAGCAGTTCTTC
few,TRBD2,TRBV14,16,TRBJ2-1,CASSPLGGGPKNEQFF,TGTGCCAGCAGCCCACTGGGGGGAGGGCCAAAGAATGAGCAGTTCTTC
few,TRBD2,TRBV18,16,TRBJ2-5,CASATELLAGQETQYF,TGTGCCAGCGCAACAGAGCTGCTAGCGGGTCAAGAGACCCAGTACTTC
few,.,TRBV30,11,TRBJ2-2,CAWSEFGELFF,TGTGCCTGGAGTGAGTTTGGGGAGCTGTTTTTT
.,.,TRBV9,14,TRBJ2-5,CASSRQAYQETQYF,TGTGCCAGCTCACGGCAGGCCTACCAAGAGACCCAGTACTTC
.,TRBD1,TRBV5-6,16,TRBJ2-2,CASSLRTGGKTGELFF,TGTGCCAGCAGCTTACGGACAGGGGGCAAAACCGGGGAGCTGTTTTTT
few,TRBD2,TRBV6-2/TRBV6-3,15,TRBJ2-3,CASSLLAGVPDTQYF,TGTGCCAGCAGTTTACTAGCGGGAGTACCAGATACGCAGTATTTT
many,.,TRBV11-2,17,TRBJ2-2,CASSWFEVGRGTGELFF,TGTGCCAGCAGCTGGTTCGAGGTCGGGAGAGGGACCGGGGAGCTGTTTTTT
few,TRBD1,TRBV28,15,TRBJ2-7,CASSVGTGDFYEQYF,TGTGCCAGCAGTGTCGGGACAGGGGACTTCTACGAGCAGTACTTC
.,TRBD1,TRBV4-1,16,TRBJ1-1,CASSRIPGQENTEAFF,TGCGCCAGCAGCCGAATCCCGGGACAGGAGAACACTGAAGCTTTCTTT
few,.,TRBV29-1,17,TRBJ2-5,CSVEDRVQGSLLETQYF,TGCAGCGTTGAAGATCGGGTTCAGGGGAGTCTTCTGGAGACCCAGTACTTC
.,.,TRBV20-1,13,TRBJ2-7,CSARVNKFYEQYF,TGCAGTGCTAGAGTGAACAAGTTCTACGAGCAGTACTTC
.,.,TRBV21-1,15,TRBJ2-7,CASSKAGKTSYEQYF,TGTGCCAGCAGCAAAGCTGGGAAAACCTCCTACGAGCAGTACTTC
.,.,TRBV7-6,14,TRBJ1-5,CASSLAGTNQPQHF,TGTGCCAGCAGCTTAGCAGGGACAAATCAGCCCCAGCATTTT
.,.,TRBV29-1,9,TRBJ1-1,CSVGRGAFF,TGCAGCGTGGGGCGAGGAGCTTTCTTT
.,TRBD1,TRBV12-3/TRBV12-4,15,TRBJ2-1,CASSFLGTGVNEQFF,TGTGCCAGCAGTTTTTTGGGGACAGGGGTGAATGAGCAGTTCTTC
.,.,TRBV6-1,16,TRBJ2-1,CASREDSLSSYNEQFF,TGTGCCAGCAGGGAAGACTCCCTTAGCTCCTACAATGAGCAGTTCTTC
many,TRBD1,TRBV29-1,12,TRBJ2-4,CSGGDRGNIQYF,TGCAGCGGAGGGGACAGAGGGAACATTCAGTACTTC
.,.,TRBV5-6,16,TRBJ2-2,CASSSGSRGVTGELFF,TGTGCCAGCAGCTCGGGGTCCAGGGGCGTCACCGGGGAGCTGTTTTTT
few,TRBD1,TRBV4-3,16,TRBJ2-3,CASSQDFGQGADTQYF,TGCGCCAGCAGCCAAGACTTCGGACAGGGGGCAGATACGCAGTATTTT
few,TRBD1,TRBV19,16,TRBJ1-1,CASSIWDRGIDTEAFF,TGTGCCAGTAGTATATGGGACAGGGGGATCGACACTGAAGCTTTCTTT
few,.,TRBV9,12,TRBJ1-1,CASSGWSTEAFF,TGTGCCAGCAGCGGGTGGAGCACTGAAGCTTTCTTT
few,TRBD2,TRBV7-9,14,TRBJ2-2,CASSRGSGAGELFF,TGTGCCAGCAGCCGCGGGAGTGGGGCCGGGGAGCTGTTTTTT
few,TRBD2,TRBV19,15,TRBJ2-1,CASKFGAGGYNEQFF,TGTGCCAGTAAGTTCGGAGCGGGAGGTTACAATGAGCAGTTCTTC
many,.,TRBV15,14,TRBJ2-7,CATSRDRGSYEQYF,TGTGCCACCAGCAGAGATAGGGGTAGCTACGAGCAGTACTTC
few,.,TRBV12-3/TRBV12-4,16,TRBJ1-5,CASSLIAGAENQPQHF,TGTGCCAGCAGTTTAATCGCTGGGGCAGAAAATCAGCCCCAGCATTTT
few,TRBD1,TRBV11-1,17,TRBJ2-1,CASSLSQGADRYNEQFF,TGTGCCAGCAGCTTAAGCCAGGGGGCGGACCGGTACAATGAGCAGTTCTTC
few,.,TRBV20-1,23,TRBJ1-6,CSARDLRPGAQTGTSRYNSPLHF,TGCAGTGCTAGAGATTTGCGGCCGGGGGCCCAAACAGGGACATCTCGATATAATTCACCCCTCCACTTT
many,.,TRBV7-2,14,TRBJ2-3,CASSLAASADTQYF,TGTGCCAGCAGCTTAGCCGCTAGCGCAGATACGCAGTATTTT
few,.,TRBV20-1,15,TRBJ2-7,CSAYSRAGPLFKQYF,TGCAGTGCTTACTCCAGGGCCGGCCCTTTGTTCAAGCAGTACTTC
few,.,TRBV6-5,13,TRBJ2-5,CASSYSGVETQYF,TGTGCCAGCAGTTATTCGGGGGTGGAGACCCAGTACTTC
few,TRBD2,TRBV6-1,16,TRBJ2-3,CASSDRPRERTDTQYF,TGTGCCAGCAGTGATCGCCCGCGGGAGAGGACAGATACGCAGTATTTT
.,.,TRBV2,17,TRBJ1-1,CASSGSRREGGNTEAFF,TGTGCCAGCAGTGGATCCCGTCGGGAAGGGGGGAACACTGAAGCTTTCTTT
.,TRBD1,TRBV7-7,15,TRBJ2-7,CASSLGTGLSYEQYF,TGTGCCAGCAGCCTAGGGACAGGCCTCTCCTACGAGCAGTACTTC
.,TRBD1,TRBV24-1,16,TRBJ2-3,CATSDVTGGYTDTQYF,TGTGCCACCAGTGATGTGACAGGGGGCTACACAGATACGCAGTATTTT
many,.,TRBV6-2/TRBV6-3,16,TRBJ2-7,CASSYGGGQGIHEQYF,TGTGCCAGCAGTTACGGCGGTGGGCAGGGGATCCACGAGCAGTACTTC
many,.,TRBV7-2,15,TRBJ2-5,CASSSLGVEEETQYF,TGTGCCAGCAGCTCCTTGGGGGTCGAGGAAGAGACCCAGTACTTC
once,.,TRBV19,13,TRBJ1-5,CASREYSNQPQHF,TGTGCCAGTAGAGAATATAGCAATCAGCCCCAGCATTTT